The next 6 T cell receptor beta chains were all read from a single sample in a study of shared clonotypes between healthy human individuals. Naive CD8 isolation took CD45RO-negative cells positively selected for CCR7 and excluded terminally differentiated effector memory CD45RA+ cells. TCRdb's table, derived via immunoSEQ multiplex PCR, lists solely in-frame clones and lacks some. Among around 2,000,000 clones listed, 85% to 95% were seen once. Sequencing was carried out using naive CD8+ T cells from PBMCs. All receptors come from a man between 18 and 29 years old in good health. Some clones in this sample may be carry-over from other donors' samples.

V and J are TRBV27 and TRBJ1-1, with 11 bases identical to TRBD1. The junction had 8 bases not matched to a gene; V was cut back by 7 bases and J by 4 bases. The CDR3 loop spans 15 amino acids. Germline lookup yields CDR1 MNHEY and CDR2 SMNVEV (reference sequence). CDR3: CASTRTGGLATEAFF. The CDR3 nucleotides are TGTGCCAGCACGAGGACAGGGGGCTTAGCCACTGAAGCTTTCTTT.

In its sample, this clone was seen once. The CDR3 DNA is TGTGCCAGCAGCTTATGGGACAGGGACTATGGCTACACCTTC. This encodes CASSLWDRDYGYTF. The rearrangement joins TRBV5-6 to TRBJ1-2; 9 bases match TRBD1. This CDR3 is built from 14 residues. Losses at the gene ends were 2 bases for V and 3 bases for J; bases not matched to a gene: 2. CDR1 and CDR2 from the germline V gene are SGHDT and YYEEEE.

J is TRBJ1-2 and V is TRBV27, with D perhaps TRBD1 (6 bases). The V gene's germline CDR1 is MNHEY and CDR2 SMNVEV (reference sequence). CDR3 size: 15 residues. Trimming pared 5 bases from V and 2 bases from J, leaving 15 bases between. CDR3 amino acids: CASSLKQGSNYGYTF. The CDR3 nucleotides read TGTGCCAGCAGTCTAAAACAGGGATCCAACTATGGCTACACCTTC.

The gene calls are TRBV21-1 and TRBJ2-7; TRBD1 is the table's D call and was not checked against the DNA. TRBV21-1 represents a pseudogene. The CDR3 runs to 14 residues. In DNA, the CDR3 is TGTGCCAGCAGCAAAGAAGACAGGGACTACGAGCAGTACTTC. Translated: CASSKEDRDYEQYF.

The rearrangement joins TRBV11-2 to TRBJ2-3; 10 positions agree with TRBD2. CDR3 length: 18 amino acids. The J segment lost 8 bases and the V segment lost 5 bases, leaving 19 bases of the junction unmatched. In germline, CDR1 is SGHAT, CDR2 FQNNGV. DNA for the CDR3: TGTGCCAGCAGCAAGGGACTAGCGCCGCGCCAGGGGCCAGGTACGCAGTATTTT. Its protein is CASSKGLAPRQGPGTQYF.

This clone was recorded once. The chain links TRBV2 to TRBJ1-6; possibly TRBD1 for D (5 bases). V shed 8 bases and J shed 9 bases, with 20 bases lying between them. This CDR3 spans 15 amino acids. The germline V gene has CDR1 SNHLY and CDR2 FYNNEI. DNA of the CDR3: TGTGCCAGCCTAGGCCCCGGACAAGCCTCTTCACCCCTCCACTTT. Its protein is CASLGPGQASSPLHF.